This is a list of T cell receptor beta chains from one sample in a study of blood T cell repertoires in COVID-19. TCRdb's table, derived via immunoSEQ multiplex PCR, lists solely in-frame clones and lacks some. The table includes hundreds of thousands of clones, roughly nine tenths detected once. Source material: peripheral blood. All receptors come from a woman in her 50s with COVID-19, enrolled during active disease. CDR3s include the opening cysteine and the closing phenylalanine or tryptophan. D genes are given only for firm matches.

v_call	j_call	d_call	cdr3_nt	cdr3_aa
TRBV30	TRBJ1-1	-	TGTGCCTGGGCGGGGCTGGGGAACACTGAAGCTTTCTTT	CAWAGLGNTEAFF
TRBV7-9	TRBJ2-7	-	TGTGCCAGCAGTCGACACGCCAGCTCCTACGAGCAGTACTTC	CASSRHASSYEQYF
TRBV7-3	TRBJ1-1	TRBD1	TGTGCCAGCAGCACCGACAGGGACACTGAAGCTTTCTTT	CASSTDRDTEAFF
TRBV5-8	TRBJ1-2	TRBD1	TGTGCCAGCAGCTTCGGACAGGGTCAGGGCTATGGCTACACCTTC	CASSFGQGQGYGYTF
TRBV14	TRBJ1-1	-	TGTGCCAGCAGCCGCGGGGGGAACACTGAAGCTTTCTTT	CASSRGGNTEAFF
TRBV2	TRBJ1-5	-	TGTGCCAGCAGTGCTTACGGGGATCAGCCCCAGCATTTT	CASSAYGDQPQHF
TRBV4-1	TRBJ1-5	-	TGCGCCAGCACCCCCGGGGAGGTGAGCAATCAGCCCCAGCATTTT	CASTPGEVSNQPQHF
TRBV4-1	TRBJ1-6	-	TGCGCCAGCAGCCAAGATTCCTCAAAGCTTAATTCACCCCTCCACTTT	CASSQDSSKLNSPLHF
TRBV18	TRBJ2-7	-	TGTGCCAGCTCCCCCGGAACAGGGTTTGGATACGAGCAGTACTTC	CASSPGTGFGYEQYF
TRBV4-1	TRBJ1-1	-	TGCGCCAGCAGCCCCACACTAGACTTCCACTACACTGAAGCTTTCTTT	CASSPTLDFHYTEAFF
TRBV7-9	TRBJ2-7	TRBD1	TGTGCCAGCAGCCCCTCCGCTCTCGCGGGTGGGACAGGGGTCTACGAGCAGTACTTC	CASSPSALAGGTGVYEQYF
TRBV19	TRBJ1-1	TRBD1	TGTGCCAGTAACGGACAGGGGAACACTGAAGCTTTCTTT	CASNGQGNTEAFF
TRBV5-5	TRBJ2-1	TRBD2	TGTGCCAGCAGCTTGGTCAGTTGGACTAGTCTGGGCAATGAGCAGTTCTTC	CASSLVSWTSLGNEQFF
TRBV3-1/TRBV3-2	TRBJ2-3	-	TGTGCCAGCAGCGGTAACAAGGAGGGCACAGATACGCAGTATTTT	CASSGNKEGTDTQYF
TRBV2	TRBJ1-1	-	TGTGCCAGCAGTGAGGCAGGATTGGGCACTGAAGCTTTCTTT	CASSEAGLGTEAFF
TRBV28	TRBJ1-4	-	TGTGCCAGCAGTTTATCGGGGACATCGGGTGAAAAACTGTTTTTT	CASSLSGTSGEKLFF
TRBV27	TRBJ2-7	-	TGTGCCAGCAGTTTAGGGGAGTTCGGCTACGAGCAGTACTTC	CASSLGEFGYEQYF
TRBV5-5	TRBJ2-3	TRBD2	TGTGCCAGCAGCTTGAGGCCTAGCGGGATGGATACGCAGTATTTT	CASSLRPSGMDTQYF
TRBV14	TRBJ1-1	-	TGTGCCAGCAGCCAAGCGTTTAACACTGAAGCTTTCTTT	CASSQAFNTEAFF
TRBV30	TRBJ2-7	-	TGTGCCTGGAGTGTACCAGGGGCCGACGGCCGGCAGTACTTC	CAWSVPGADGRQYF
TRBV12-2	TRBJ2-7	-	TGTGCAAGTCGTTGTCCGGGACAGGGTATCGAGCAGTACTTC	CASRCPGQGIEQYF
TRBV5-1	TRBJ2-7	-	TGCGCCAGCAGCCGGGACTGGGTGAGACACGAGCAGTACTTC	CASSRDWVRHEQYF
TRBV3-1/TRBV3-2	TRBJ1-1	-	TGTGCCAGCAGCCTTCAGGCAGGGAACACTGAAGCTTTCTTT	CASSLQAGNTEAFF